A single sample gave rise to the 31 T cell receptor beta chains below, sequenced in a study of blood T cell repertoires in COVID-19. Libraries were prepared by immunoSEQ multiplex PCR; TCRdb keeps only in-frame clonotypes and omits some of them. The repertoire has 160,000 or so clones, just over 90% of them found once; the top ten carry roughly 2.1%. Sequencing was performed on peripheral blood. The receptors were gathered from a man between 18 and 35 years old with acute or convalescent COVID-19.

This clone was seen once. The chain recombines TRBV11-3 with TRBJ2-3; 8 bases match TRBD2. The germline gives CDR1 SGHNT, CDR2 YENEEA. The CDR3 sequence is 15 residues long. The ends lost 4 bases at V and 3 bases at J; junction bases unmatched: 6. The CDR3 DNA is TGTGCCAGCAGCTCCGTTAGCGGGGAGACAGATACGCAGTATTTT. Translation gives CASSSVSGETDTQYF.

The chain combines TRBV18 with TRBJ2-1; 10 nucleotides align to TRBD2. V lost 5 bases to trimming and J lost 5 bases; unmatched junction nucleotides: 6. The CDR3 runs to 15 residues. Germline values: CDR1 KGHSH, CDR2 LQKENI. CDR3 DNA sequence: TGTGCCAGCTCAGTCGAGCGGGGGGGCGACAATGAGCAGTTCTTC. This sequence encodes CASSVERGGDNEQFF.

The chain links TRBV7-2 to TRBJ2-1, with TRBD2 matching 15 bases. This CDR3 has 16 residues. Germline V gene lookup returns CDR1 SGHTA and CDR2 FQGNSA. V was pared by 0 bases and J by 10 bases, with 4 bases of the junction left unmatched. The CDR3 region is CASSLAAGTSGGEQFF. CDR3 in DNA: TGTGCCAGCAGCTTAGCCGCCGGGACTAGCGGGGGGGAGCAGTTCTTC.

This chain uses TRBV11-2 with TRBJ2-7; 9 bases match TRBD1. This CDR3 has 15 residues. The germline V gene has CDR1 SGHAT and CDR2 FQNNGV. Trimming cost V 7 bases and J 0 bases; bases outside gene matches: 7. As DNA, the CDR3 is TGTGCCAGCACCGGACAGGGGCCATTCTCCTACGAGCAGTACTTC. Translation: CASTGQGPFSYEQYF.

This chain joins TRBV27 and TRBJ2-3, with 12 bases identical to TRBD2. Germline V gene data show CDR1 as MNHEY and CDR2 as SMNVEV (reference sequence). CDR3 length equals 17 residues. V trimming: 6 bases; J trimming: 5 bases; junction bases outside the gene matches: 12. The CDR3 here is CASRRIALAGGGDTQYF. The CDR3 DNA follows: TGTGCCAGCAGAAGAATTGCCCTAGCGGGGGGGGGAGATACGCAGTATTTT.

This clone appeared a few times. CDR3 amino acids: CASSLGLTDRGYEQYF. CDR3 in DNA: TGTGCCAGCAGCTTAGGCCTGACGGACAGGGGATACGAGCAGTACTTC. The rearrangement joins TRBV13 to TRBJ2-7; 9 bases line up with TRBD1. The V gene's germline CDR1 is PRHDT and CDR2 FYEKMQ (reference sequence). This CDR3 has 16 amino acids. The ends lost 0 bases at V and 4 bases at J; junction bases unmatched: 7.

V usage is TRBV7-2 and J usage is TRBJ1-2; D is possibly TRBD1 (6 bases). The V and J ends lost 2 bases and 1 base respectively, with 17 bases between them. From germline, CDR1 is SGHTA and CDR2 FQGNSA. This CDR3 contains 17 residues. The chain's CDR3 is CASSLRGREGGNYGYTF. CDR3 DNA sequence: TGTGCCAGCAGCTTAAGGGGCAGGGAGGGGGGTAACTATGGCTACACCTTC.

This chain connects TRBV5-6 to TRBJ1-2; D is unclear. The CDR3 is 14 residues long. With 4 bases removed from V and 5 bases from J, the gap between germline ends came to 15 bases. The germline gives CDR1 SGHDT, CDR2 YYEEEE. The CDR3 loop reads CASSAPEARYGYTF. The DNA of the CDR3 is TGTGCCAGCAGCGCGCCGGAGGCGCGGTATGGCTACACCTTC.

The genes are TRBV30 and TRBJ1-5; D is ambiguous. Trimming took 2 bases from V and 6 from J, leaving 11 bases between them. The CDR3 extends over 13 amino acids. Germline CDR1 GTSNPN, CDR2 SVGIG (reference sequence). CDR3 in amino acids: CAWSTGLSQPQHF. In DNA form, the CDR3 reads TGTGCCTGGAGTACGGGGTTAAGTCAGCCCCAGCATTTT. The full variable domain, rest sourced from reference TRBV30 and TRBJ1-5, is SQTIHQWPATLVQPVGSPLSLECTVEGTSNPNLYWYRQAAGRGLQLLFYSVGIGQISSEVPQNLSASRPQDRQFILSSKKLLLSDSGFYLCAWSTGLSQPQHFGDGTRLSIL.

The chain links TRBV5-4 to TRBJ1-4; TRBD1 agrees at 8 bases. V shed 0 bases and J 6 bases; nucleotides not matched to a gene: 4. The CDR3 is 15 amino acids. Germline CDR1 and CDR2: SGHNT and YYREEE (reference sequence). CDR3: CASSLVGQGYEKLFF. CDR3 sequence (DNA): TGTGCCAGCAGCTTGGTTGGACAGGGCTATGAAAAACTGTTTTTT.

The gene calls are TRBV28 and TRBJ1-5; possibly TRBD1 for D (6 bases). CDR1 is MDHEN, CDR2 SYDVKM, per germline. V gave up 3 bases and J gave up 4 bases, with 13 bases separating them. This CDR3 is built from 15 residues. CDR3 bases: TGTGCCAGCAGTTTTCATTCAGGGGATAATCAGCCCCAGCATTTT. It translates to CASSFHSGDNQPQHF.

The CDR3 region has the DNA TGTGCCAGTAGTATAGTTAGGGGAAGCTCCTACGAGCAGTACTTC. Protein sequence: CASSIVRGSSYEQYF. The chain employs TRBV19 and TRBJ2-7, with D tentatively TRBD1 (5 bases). Germline values: CDR1 LNHDA, CDR2 SQIVND (reference sequence). Trimming left V 1 base short and J 0 bases short, with 10 bases between. This CDR3 has 15 residues.

The chain is built from TRBV29-1 and TRBJ2-6, with D maybe TRBD1 (6 bases). V lost 6 bases and J 0 bases, leaving 12 bases between the germline ends. Germline V CDR1 and CDR2: SQVTM, ANQGSEA. The CDR3 runs to 15 residues. This CDR3 is CSVRDRNSGANVLTF. The CDR3 coding sequence is TGCAGCGTCCGCGACAGGAACTCTGGGGCCAACGTCCTGACTTTC. Full variable domain (rest looked up from reference TRBV29-1 and TRBJ2-6): SAVISQKPSRDICQRGTSLTIQCQVDSQVTMMFWYRQQPGQSLTLIATANQGSEATYESGFVIDKFPISRPNLTFSTLTVSNMSPEDSSIYLCSVRDRNSGANVLTFGAGSRLTVL.

This clone is a singleton in its sample. The rearrangement links TRBV9 to TRBJ1-5; D is perhaps TRBD1 (5 bases). This CDR3 spans 15 amino acids. The V gene lost 4 bases and the J gene lost 7 bases, with 18 bases spanning the gap. Germline CDR1 and CDR2: SGDLS and YYNGEE. This CDR3 reads CASSPSGGTGQPQHF. The DNA of the CDR3 is TGTGCCAGCAGCCCCTCGGGGGGAACGGGACAGCCCCAGCATTTT.

The chain links TRBV24-1 to TRBJ1-5, with D maybe TRBD1 (6 bases). CDR1 is KGHDR and CDR2 is SFDVKD in the germline V gene. CDR3 length: 15 residues. V shed 4 bases and J shed 4 bases, with 13 bases lying between them. CDR3 region: CATSDAGTGNQPQHF. In nucleotides, the CDR3 is TGTGCCACCAGTGACGCCGGCACAGGGAATCAGCCCCAGCATTTT.

As concerns this clone: The sample carries other DNA sequences with the same CDR3. The chain uses TRBV30 and TRBJ1-4, with TRBD1 matching 8 bases. From germline, CDR1 is GTSNPN and CDR2 SVGIG (reference sequence). CDR3 size: 13 residues. After removal of 5 bases from V and 5 bases from J, the junction contained 4 bases not matched to a gene. CDR3 sequence: CAWGQGPNEKLFF. The CDR3 DNA follows: TGTGCCTGGGGACAGGGACCCAATGAAAAACTGTTTTTT.

This chain connects TRBV5-1 to TRBJ2-7; 11 bases match TRBD2. This CDR3 region has 16 residues. Germline values: CDR1 SGHRS, CDR2 YFSETQ. V trimming: 1 base; J trimming: 6 bases; junction bases outside the gene matches: 9. For the CDR3, the DNA is TGCGCCAGCAGCTTGCAGGAACTAGCGGGGGCACGCGAGCAGTACTTC. Its translation is CASSLQELAGAREQYF.

This clone was seen a few times. CDR3 sequence: CASTKQLEAFF. CDR3 sequence (DNA): TGTGCCAGCACAAAACAGCTTGAAGCTTTCTTT. The chain is built from TRBV12-3 or TRBV12-4 and TRBJ1-1; D is uncertain. Trimming took 7 bases from V and 7 from J, leaving 10 bases between them. The CDR3 sequence is 11 residues long.

The chain combines TRBV27 with TRBJ1-2, with no clear D. The CDR3 extends over 16 amino acids. Germline-derived CDR1 and CDR2 are MNHEY and SMNVEV (reference sequence). The ends were cut back, 8 bases at V and 3 bases at J, with 22 bases in the middle. Written as DNA, the CDR3 is TGTGCCAGCGATCAAGACACCGACCCCTGGGACTATGGCTACACCTTC. Amino acids: CASDQDTDPWDYGYTF.

The rearrangement links TRBV19 to TRBJ1-5, with TRBD1 matching over 7 bases. V shed 5 bases, J shed 5 bases, and the junction held 9 bases outside the gene matches. Germline-derived CDR1 and CDR2 are LNHDA and SQIVND (reference sequence). The CDR3 is 15 amino acids. This CDR3 reads CASSVRDRGHQPQHF. As DNA, the CDR3 is TGTGCCAGTAGTGTCCGGGACAGAGGTCATCAGCCCCAGCATTTT.

This sequence joins TRBV6-6 and TRBJ1-3, with a tentative D call TRBD1 (6 bases). Per germline, CDR1 MNHNY and CDR2 SVGAGI (reference sequence). Trimming took off 8 bases at V and 0 bases at J, with 11 bases between the two ends. This CDR3 comprises 14 residues. The CDR3 loop is CASGQPVSGNTIYF. DNA for the CDR3: TGTGCCAGCGGACAGCCTGTCTCTGGAAACACCATATATTTT.

J is TRBJ2-1 and V is TRBV4-2; 13 nucleotides match TRBD2. This CDR3 spans 17 amino acids. Germline CDR1 and CDR2: LGHNA and YNFKEQ. Unmatched junction bases numbered 9, after V lost 4 bases and J lost 6 bases. This CDR3 reads CASSPLPLAGGFNEQFF. The CDR3 nucleotides read TGTGCCAGCAGCCCTCTACCACTAGCGGGAGGGTTCAATGAGCAGTTCTTC.

This chain joins TRBV12-3 or TRBV12-4 and TRBJ1-4; D possibly corresponds to TRBD1 (6 bases). CDR3 length: 13 amino acids. Trimming cost V 1 base and J 8 bases, with 8 bases left between them. CDR3 in DNA: TGTGCCAGCAGTTTAGGGACAGTGGAAAAACTGTTTTTT. Residues: CASSLGTVEKLFF.

The gene calls are TRBV7-9 and TRBJ1-6, with TRBD1 matching 10 bases. The junction had 17 bases not matched to a gene; V was cut back by 5 bases and J by 10 bases. The CDR3 covers 18 residues. Germline CDR1 and CDR2: SEHNR and FQNEAQ (reference sequence). CDR3 in DNA: TGTGCCAGCAGCACCTCAGCAGGTCCCGGGACAGGGGCATCACCCCTCCACTTT. Translated: CASSTSAGPGTGASPLHF.

V is TRBV7-9 and J is TRBJ1-5; D possibly corresponds to TRBD1 (5 bases). This CDR3 spans 14 amino acids. Trimming removed 5 bases at V and 1 base at J, with 9 bases between. Germline V gives CDR1 SEHNR, CDR2 FQNEAQ (reference sequence). CDR3 DNA: TGTGCCAGCAGCGCCGCAGGGAGCAATCAGCCCCAGCATTTT. Translating gives CASSAAGSNQPQHF.

The chain recombines TRBV7-2 with TRBJ2-4, with D possibly being TRBD1 (6 bases). The CDR3 is made up of 16 amino acids. Germline CDR1 and CDR2: SGHTA and FQGNSA. V was shortened by 5 bases and J by 3 bases, with 17 bases between the two germline ends. The CDR3 bases are TGTGCCAGCAGCCTCCATCCGGGACAACTCAAAAACATTCAGTACTTC. This translates into CASSLHPGQLKNIQYF.

The V gene is TRBV27, the J gene TRBJ1-5; 9 nucleotides align to TRBD1. Germline trimming cut 5 bases from V and 4 bases from J; bases unmatched to any gene: 12. CDR1 and CDR2 (germline): MNHEY, SMNVEV (reference sequence). The CDR3 has 17 residues. The CDR3 loop reads CASSKQGALGMNQPQHF. The CDR3 DNA sequence: TGTGCCAGCAGTAAACAGGGGGCGCTCGGTATGAATCAGCCCCAGCATTTT.

The chain couples TRBV5-1 to TRBJ2-5; D uncertain. The CDR3 is 14 residues long. Trimming removed 0 bases at V and 5 bases at J, with 11 bases between. Looked up from germline, CDR1 is SGHRS and CDR2 is YFSETQ. CDR3 protein: CASSLVPGRETQYF. The CDR3 nucleotides read TGCGCCAGCAGCTTGGTGCCAGGAAGGGAGACCCAGTACTTC.

The chain has TRBV28 and TRBJ1-2; possible D gene TRBD1, 6 bases. Germline V gene sequence: CDR1 MDHEN, CDR2 SYDVKM. The CDR3 has 13 residues. The ends were cut back, 6 bases at V and 4 bases at J, with 12 bases in the middle. The CDR3 spells CASSLGAFYGYTF. CDR3 bases: TGTGCCAGCAGCCTGGGGGCGTTCTATGGCTACACCTTC.

The chain uses TRBV18 and TRBJ2-1; TRBD1 might be the D (6 bases). The V end lost 2 bases, the J end lost 4 bases, and 15 bases lay between the germline ends. The CDR3 has 16 amino acids. In germline, CDR1 is KGHSH, CDR2 LQKENI. DNA for the CDR3: TGTGCCAGCTCACCAGTTTCGGGACAATATTACAATGAGCAGTTCTTC. Protein product: CASSPVSGQYYNEQFF.

The DNA for the CDR3 is TGTGCCAGCAGCGAGCGTTTGGGACTACACAATGAGCAGTTCTTC. This translates into CASSERLGLHNEQFF. The chain employs TRBV7-2 and TRBJ2-1, with 7 bases aligning to TRBD2. This CDR3 is built from 15 residues. Germline CDR1 is SGHTA and CDR2 is FQGNSA. V dropped 5 bases and J dropped 5; count of bases not matched to a gene: 9.